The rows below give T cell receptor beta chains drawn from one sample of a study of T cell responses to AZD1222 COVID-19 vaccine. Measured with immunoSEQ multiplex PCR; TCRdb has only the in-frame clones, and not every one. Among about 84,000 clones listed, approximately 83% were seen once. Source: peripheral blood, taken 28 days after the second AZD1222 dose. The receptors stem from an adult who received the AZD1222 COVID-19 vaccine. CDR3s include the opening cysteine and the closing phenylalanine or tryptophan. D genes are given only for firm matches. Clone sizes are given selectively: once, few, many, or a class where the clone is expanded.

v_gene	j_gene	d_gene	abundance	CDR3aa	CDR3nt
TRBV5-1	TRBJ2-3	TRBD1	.	CASSPRQGSTDTQYF	TGCGCCAGCAGCCCCCGACAGGGGAGCACAGATACGCAGTATTTT
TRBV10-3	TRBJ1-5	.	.	CAISAEGNSNQPQHF	TGTGCCATCAGTGCGGAGGGGAATAGCAATCAGCCCCAGCATTTT
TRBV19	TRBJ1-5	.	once	CASSIGTLGDQPQHF	TGTGCCAGTAGTATAGGAACTCTGGGCGATCAGCCCCAGCATTTT
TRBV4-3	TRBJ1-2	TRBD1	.	CASSHEGASGYTF	TGCGCCAGCAGCCACGAGGGGGCCTCCGGCTACACCTTC
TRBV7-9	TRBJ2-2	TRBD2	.	CASRLGGPGTGELFF	TGTGCCAGCCGCTTGGGAGGGCCGGGCACCGGGGAGCTGTTTTTT
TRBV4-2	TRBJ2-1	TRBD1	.	CASSPDRESTYNEQFF	TGTGCCAGCAGCCCGGACAGGGAATCCACCTACAATGAGCAGTTCTTC
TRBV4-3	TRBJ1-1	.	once	CASSQSTLVGANTEAFF	TGCGCCAGCAGCCAAAGCACCCTGGTTGGGGCTAACACTGAAGCTTTCTTT
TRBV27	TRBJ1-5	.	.	CASSLGGPAAPQHF	TGTGCCAGCAGTCTCGGGGGACCCGCCGCGCCCCAGCATTTT
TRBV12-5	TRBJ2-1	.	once	CASFQIAAEQFF	TGTGCTAGTTTTCAAATCGCGGCTGAGCAGTTCTTC
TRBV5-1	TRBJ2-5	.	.	CASSLLDSQETQYF	TGCGCCAGCAGCTTGCTGGACAGCCAAGAGACCCAGTACTTC
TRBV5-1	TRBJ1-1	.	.	CASSLDSGNTEAFF	TGCGCCAGCAGCTTGGATTCCGGGAACACTGAAGCTTTCTTT
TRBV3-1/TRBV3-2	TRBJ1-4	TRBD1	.	CASSQVDRGGEKLFF	TGTGCCAGCAGCCAAGTAGACAGGGGTGGTGAAAAACTGTTTTTT
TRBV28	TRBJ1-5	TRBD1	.	CASSLTQLLDRGRPQHF	TGTGCCAGCAGTTTAACACAACTCCTGGACAGGGGGCGGCCCCAGCATTTT
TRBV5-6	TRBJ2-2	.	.	CASSLALFGAGELFF	TGTGCCAGCAGCTTGGCTCTCTTTGGGGCCGGGGAGCTGTTTTTT
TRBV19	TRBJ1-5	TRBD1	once	CASSRASGTDSNQPQHF	TGTGCCAGTAGTAGGGCGTCTGGGACAGATAGCAATCAGCCCCAGCATTTT
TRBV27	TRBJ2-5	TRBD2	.	CASSLGAGEAETQYF	TGTGCCAGCAGTTTAGGGGCGGGAGAGGCAGAGACCCAGTACTTC
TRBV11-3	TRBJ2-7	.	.	CASSDQGYEQYF	TGTGCCAGCAGCGACCAGGGCTACGAGCAGTACTTC
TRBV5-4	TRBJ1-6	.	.	CASTSGRGGSSPLHF	TGTGCCAGCACCTCGGGGCGCGGAGGAAGCTCACCCCTCCACTTT
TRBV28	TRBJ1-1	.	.	CASSLGGRTEAFF	TGTGCCAGCAGTTTAGGGGGTCGTACTGAAGCTTTCTTT
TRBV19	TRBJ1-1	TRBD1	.	CASSIQGVAEAFF	TGTGCCAGTAGTATCCAGGGGGTGGCTGAAGCTTTCTTT
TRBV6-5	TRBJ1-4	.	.	CASRGKVLGGTKLFF	TGTGCCAGCAGAGGGAAGGTGCTTGGCGGGACAAAACTGTTTTTT
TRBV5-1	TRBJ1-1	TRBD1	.	CASKRTGSTEYTTEAFF	TGCGCCAGCAAGAGGACAGGGTCGACAGAATACACCACTGAAGCTTTCTTT
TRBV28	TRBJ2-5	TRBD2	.	CVAGGHETQYF	TGCGTAGCGGGGGGGCATGAGACCCAGTACTTC
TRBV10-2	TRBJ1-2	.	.	CASSERGRNNYGYTF	TGCGCCAGCAGTGAGCGTGGGCGTAACAACTATGGCTACACCTTC
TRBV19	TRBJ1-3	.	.	CASSMSGGSGNTIYF	TGTGCCAGTAGTATGTCGGGGGGCTCTGGAAACACCATATATTTT
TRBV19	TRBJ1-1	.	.	CASSIVNTEAFF	TGTGCCAGTAGTATTGTAAACACTGAAGCTTTCTTT
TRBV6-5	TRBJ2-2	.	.	CASSYQGFPGELFF	TGTGCCAGCAGTTATCAGGGATTTCCCGGGGAGCTGTTTTTT
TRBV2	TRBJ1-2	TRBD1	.	CASRGQGRYGYTF	TGTGCCAGCAGGGGACAGGGTCGGTATGGCTACACCTTC
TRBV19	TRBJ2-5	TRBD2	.	CASSALAAASGETQYF	TGTGCCAGTAGTGCGCTAGCGGCGGCATCCGGGGAGACCCAGTACTTC
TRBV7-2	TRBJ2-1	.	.	CASSSTRTGEQFF	TGTGCCAGCAGCTCTACTAGAACCGGTGAGCAGTTCTTC
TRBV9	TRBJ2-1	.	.	CASSVELNYNEQFF	TGTGCCAGCAGCGTAGAGCTAAACTACAATGAGCAGTTCTTC
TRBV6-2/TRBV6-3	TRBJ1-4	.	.	CASSYSTGLGEKLFF	TGTGCCAGCAGTTACTCTACGGGTCTGGGTGAAAAACTGTTTTTT
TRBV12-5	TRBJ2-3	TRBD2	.	CASGPPPLAGRISTDTQYF	TGTGCTAGTGGTCCCCCCCCGCTAGCGGGGCGAATTAGCACAGATACGCAGTATTTT
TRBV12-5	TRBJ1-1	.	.	CASGLVQAGRRAFF	TGTGCTAGTGGTTTGGTACAGGCTGGGCGACGGGCTTTCTTT
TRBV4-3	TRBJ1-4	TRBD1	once	CASSQAGTDEKLFF	TGCGCCAGCAGCCAAGCAGGGACAGATGAAAAACTGTTTTTT
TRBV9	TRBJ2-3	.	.	CASSVANPSTDTQYF	TGTGCCAGCAGCGTAGCTAACCCCAGCACAGATACGCAGTATTTT
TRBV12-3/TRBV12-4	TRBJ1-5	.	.	CASSLFGVQHF	TGTGCCAGCAGTTTATTCGGGGTCCAGCATTTT
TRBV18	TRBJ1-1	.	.	CASSPNSGMDTEAFF	TGTGCCAGCTCACCAAATTCGGGGATGGACACTGAAGCTTTCTTT
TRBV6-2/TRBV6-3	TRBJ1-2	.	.	CASSYSGPPFSTNYGYTF	TGTGCCAGCAGTTACTCGGGTCCGCCCTTTTCCACCAACTATGGCTACACCTTC
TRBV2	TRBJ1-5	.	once	CASSSDGGNQPQHF	TGTGCCAGCAGCTCGGACGGAGGCAATCAGCCCCAGCATTTT
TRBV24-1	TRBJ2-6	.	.	CAIGSSGANVLTF	TGTGCCATAGGTAGCTCTGGGGCCAACGTCCTGACTTTC
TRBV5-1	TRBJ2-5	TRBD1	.	CASSGTTGEQETQYF	TGCGCCAGCAGCGGAACTACAGGGGAACAAGAGACCCAGTACTTC
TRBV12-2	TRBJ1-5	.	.	CASRSYDRAGQPQHF	TGTGCAAGTCGCTCATATGACAGGGCTGGACAGCCCCAGCATTTT
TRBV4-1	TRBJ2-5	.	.	CASSQGRAGAGQETQYF	TGCGCCAGCAGCCAAGGACGGGCGGGGGCCGGCCAAGAGACCCAGTACTTC
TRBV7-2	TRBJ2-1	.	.	CASSPRGGRYGEQFF	TGTGCCAGCAGCCCAAGGGGGGGTCGATATGGTGAGCAGTTCTTC
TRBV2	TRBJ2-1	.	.	CASSKQGTYNEQFF	TGTGCCAGCAGCAAGCAGGGAACCTACAATGAGCAGTTCTTC
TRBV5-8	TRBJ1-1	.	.	CASSLEFWRNTEAFF	TGTGCCAGCAGCTTGGAGTTTTGGAGGAACACTGAAGCTTTCTTT
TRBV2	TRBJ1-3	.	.	CASKGGGNTIYF	TGTGCCAGCAAGGGGGGTGGAAACACCATATATTTT